This T cell receptor beta chain was captured in a study of blood T cell repertoires in COVID-19. Data came from immunoSEQ multiplex PCR; TCRdb stores just in-frame clones and leaves some out. The sample has hundreds of thousands of clones; 85% to 90% are singletons. There are 15 residues in the CDR3. V lost 8 bases to trimming and J lost 2 bases; unmatched junction nucleotides: 6. Germline V gene sequence: CDR1 SGHNT, CDR2 YYREEE (reference sequence). This receptor was identified in a woman aged 60 to 75 in a cohort exposed to, infected with or recovered from COVID-19 (not recorded which). Sequencing used PBMCs or T cells enriched from blood (not recorded which). V gene TRBV5-4 combines with J gene TRBJ2-3, with TRBD2 matching over 12 bases. In nucleotides, the CDR3 is TGTGCCAGTATACCTAGCGGGGGGGCCACAGATACGCAGTATTTT. Its protein product is CASIPSGGATDTQYF.